Listed below are T cell receptor beta chains from one sample, sequenced in a study of tumor-infiltrating lymphocytes in primary liver carcinoma. In TCRdb, the multiplex PCR reads were re-called with MiXCR into one record per CDR3 protein. This table has approximately 310,000 distinct CDR3 sequences, around three fifths appearing once. Sequenced material: peripheral blood. Receptors were obtained from a man aged 40-49 years with primary liver carcinoma and hepatitis B virus infection. CDR3s include the opening cysteine and the closing phenylalanine or tryptophan. The order of the fields is J gene, clone size, V gene, CDR3 protein. Clone size is given for some rows only: seen once, a few or many times, or a class if the clone is expanded.

TRBJ2-7 | NA | TRBV11-1 | CASSDIDRSYEQYF
TRBJ1-4 | many | TRBV29-1 | CSVAGTGRTNEKLFF
TRBJ2-7 | NA | TRBV29-1 | CSDVARNSYEQYF
TRBJ1-1 | once | TRBV6-5 | CASSSSRPQLVVTEAFF
TRBJ1-5 | NA | TRBV6-6 | CASSPTQDAKQPQHF
TRBJ2-5 | NA | TRBV21-1 | CASSKRQGTYQSTQYF
TRBJ2-1 | NA | TRBV11-1 | CASGTQREYERFF
TRBJ1-1 | once | TRBV30 | CAGGKMDTETFF
TRBJ2-5 | NA | TRBV4-1 | CANSQDPPSGAETQYF
TRBJ2-1 | many | TRBV5-4 | CASSPGGGGYVNEQFF
TRBJ1-2 | few | TRBV10-1 | CASSETGGYGYTF
TRBJ1-5 | NA | TRBV4-1 | CASSRDAGADQPQHF
TRBJ2-1 | NA | TRBV4-2 | CASSQRVVGLADNEQFF
TRBJ1-2 | NA | TRBV7-9 | CASSTPTDLLGYTF
TRBJ1-6 | NA | TRBV12-3/TRBV12-4 | CASAVRQGSSPLHF
TRBJ2-7 | NA | TRBV29-1 | CSVKHPGRTSYEQYF
TRBJ2-1 | NA | TRBV7-9 | CASSGTSWANEQFF
TRBJ1-3 | many | TRBV29-1 | CSARGSGNTIYF
TRBJ2-2 | NA | TRBV15 | CATSITRGTGELFF
TRBJ2-7 | NA | TRBV28 | CASSPSQSANEQYF
TRBJ1-3 | many | TRBV6-1 | CASRATGNTIYF
TRBJ2-7 | many | TRBV13 | CASSLLADWNEEQYF
TRBJ2-6 | NA | TRBV12-3/TRBV12-4 | CAINYIPGANVLTF
TRBJ2-7 | NA | TRBV29-1 | CSVEEGGLEGDEEYF
TRBJ2-3 | NA | TRBV11-2 | CTSSLGDSRTDTQYF
TRBJ1-2 | NA | TRBV28 | CASSPRRAGYTF
TRBJ1-1 | NA | TRBV5-1 | CASSLWTTSTEAFF
TRBJ2-3 | once | TRBV29-1 | CSVAGLGGPDTHYF
TRBJ2-5 | many | TRBV6-2/TRBV6-3 | CASRGQTYQETQYF
TRBJ1-2 | NA | TRBV11-1 | CASSLVGRDGYGYTF
TRBJ2-7 | NA | TRBV28 | CASSRVSGSLNEQYF
TRBJ2-3 | NA | TRBV5-4 | CASSPRTGLITDTQYF
TRBJ2-1 | NA | TRBV29-1 | CSAMTSGSRNEQFF